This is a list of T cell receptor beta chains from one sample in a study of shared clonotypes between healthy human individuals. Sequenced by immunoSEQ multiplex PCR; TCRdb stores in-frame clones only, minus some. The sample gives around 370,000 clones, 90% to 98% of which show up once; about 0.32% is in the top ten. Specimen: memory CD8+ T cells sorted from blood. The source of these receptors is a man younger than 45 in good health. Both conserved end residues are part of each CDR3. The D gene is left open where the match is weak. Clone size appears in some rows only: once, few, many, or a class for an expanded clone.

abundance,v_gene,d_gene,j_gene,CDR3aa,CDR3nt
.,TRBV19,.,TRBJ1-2,CASSIPTEYLYGYTF,TGTGCCAGTAGTATCCCAACAGAGTACCTCTATGGCTACACCTTC
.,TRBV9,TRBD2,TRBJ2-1,CASSVLAGYYNEQFF,TGTGCCAGCAGCGTACTAGCGGGGTACTACAATGAGCAGTTCTTC
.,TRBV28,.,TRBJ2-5,CASSSHKSGNRETQYF,TGTGCCAGCAGTTCCCATAAGAGCGGAAATCGGGAGACCCAGTACTTC
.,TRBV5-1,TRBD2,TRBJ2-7,CASSLGTSGSEQYF,TGCGCCAGCAGCTTGGGGACTAGCGGGAGCGAGCAGTACTTC
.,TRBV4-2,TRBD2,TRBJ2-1,CASSQDVPGLAGAPLDEQFF,TGTGCCAGCAGCCAAGACGTTCCGGGACTAGCGGGAGCGCCTCTGGATGAGCAGTTCTTC
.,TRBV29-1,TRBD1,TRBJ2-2,CSVLLQGTANTGELFF,TGCAGCGTTCTTCTACAGGGGACCGCGAACACCGGGGAGCTGTTTTTT
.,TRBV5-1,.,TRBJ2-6,CASSPRAAPTGANVLTF,TGCGCCAGCAGCCCTCGGGCGGCCCCAACTGGGGCCAACGTCCTGACTTTC
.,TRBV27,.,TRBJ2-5,CASSLRAAGETQYF,TGTGCCAGCAGTTTAAGGGCGGCCGGTGAGACCCAGTACTTC
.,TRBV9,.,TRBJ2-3,CASSVGVRAGTDTQYF,TGTGCCAGCAGCGTAGGAGTCAGGGCGGGGACAGATACGCAGTATTTT
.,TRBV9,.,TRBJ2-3,CASSVDSAGSTDTQYF,TGTGCCAGCAGCGTAGACTCTGCGGGATCCACAGATACGCAGTATTTT
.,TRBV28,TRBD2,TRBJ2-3,CATLLAGGRTDTQYF,TGTGCCACCTTACTAGCGGGAGGGCGGACAGATACGCAGTATTTT
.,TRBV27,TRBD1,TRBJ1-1,CASNFRQGRGNTEAFF,TGTGCCAGCAATTTTAGACAGGGACGGGGGAACACTGAAGCTTTCTTT
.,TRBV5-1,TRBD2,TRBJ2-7,CASSTPTAGAADEQYF,TGCGCCAGCAGCACCCCCACGGCGGGAGCAGCGGACGAGCAGTACTTC
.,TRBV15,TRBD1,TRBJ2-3,CATSRDMGQGTDTQYF,TGTGCCACCAGCAGAGATATGGGACAGGGGACAGATACGCAGTATTTT
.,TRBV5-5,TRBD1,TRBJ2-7,CASRGTGSYEQYF,TGTGCCAGCAGGGGGACAGGATCCTACGAGCAGTACTTC
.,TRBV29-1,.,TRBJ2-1,CSSTQGGNNEQFF,TGCAGCTCGACCCAAGGGGGGAACAATGAGCAGTTCTTC
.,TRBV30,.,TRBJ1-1,CAWNRVSEAFF,TGTGCCTGGAATCGGGTCTCTGAAGCTTTCTTT
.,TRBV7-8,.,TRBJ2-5,CASSLGTAQETQYF,TGTGCCAGCAGCTTAGGGACAGCCCAAGAGACCCAGTACTTC
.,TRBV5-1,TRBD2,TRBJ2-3,CASRPSGDADTQYF,TGCGCCAGCAGGCCTAGCGGGGACGCAGATACGCAGTATTTT
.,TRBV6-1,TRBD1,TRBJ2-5,CASTLDRGETQYF,TGTGCCAGCACCCTTGACAGGGGCGAGACCCAGTACTTC
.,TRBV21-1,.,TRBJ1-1,CASSISDRVAFF,TGTGCCAGCAGCATTTCGGACAGGGTTGCTTTCTTT
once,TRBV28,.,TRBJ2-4,CASSLRAVKNIQYF,TGTGCCAGCAGTTTGAGAGCGGTTAAAAACATTCAGTACTTC
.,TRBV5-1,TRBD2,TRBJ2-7,CASSLVGGNPYEQYF,TGCGCCAGCAGCTTGGTGGGGGGGAACCCCTACGAGCAGTACTTC
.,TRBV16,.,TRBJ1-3,CASSQDSSGNTIYF,TGTGCCAGCAGCCAAGACAGCTCTGGAAACACCATATATTTT
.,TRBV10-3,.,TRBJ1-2,CAISESDRIKDPANYGYTF,TGTGCCATCAGTGAGTCGGACAGAATTAAAGACCCAGCTAACTATGGCTACACCTTC
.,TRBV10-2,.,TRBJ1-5,CASRSGANNQPQHF,TGCGCCAGCAGGAGTGGGGCTAATAATCAGCCCCAGCATTTT
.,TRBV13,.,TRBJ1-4,CASGWEVLTNEKLFF,TGTGCCAGCGGTTGGGAGGTTTTAACTAATGAAAAACTGTTTTTT
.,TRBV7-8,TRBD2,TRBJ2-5,CASSPGTVRGDQETQYF,TGTGCCAGCAGCCCGGGCACAGTTCGGGGGGACCAAGAGACCCAGTACTTC
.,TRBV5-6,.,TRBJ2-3,CASSLDELGTDTQYF,TGTGCCAGCAGCTTGGACGAACTAGGGACAGATACGCAGTATTTT
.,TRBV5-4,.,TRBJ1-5,CASSLDGHQPQHF,TGTGCCAGCAGCTTAGACGGCCATCAGCCCCAGCATTTT
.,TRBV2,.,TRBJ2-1,CASRAGTPNEQFF,TGTGCCAGCAGGGCGGGAACCCCCAATGAGCAGTTCTTC
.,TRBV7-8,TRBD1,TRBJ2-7,CASSSQGPYEQYF,TGTGCCAGCAGCTCACAGGGGCCGTACGAGCAGTACTTC
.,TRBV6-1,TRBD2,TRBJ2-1,CASGTSGIYNEQFF,TGTGCCAGCGGAACTAGCGGGATATACAATGAGCAGTTCTTC
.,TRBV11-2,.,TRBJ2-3,CASSFTADTQYF,TGTGCCAGCAGCTTCACCGCAGATACGCAGTATTTT
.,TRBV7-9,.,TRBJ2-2,CASSLVISTGELFF,TGTGCCAGCAGCTTAGTCATTTCCACCGGGGAGCTGTTTTTT
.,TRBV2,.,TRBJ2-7,CASSEASSIRAYEQYF,TGTGCCAGCAGTGAAGCGAGTTCCATCAGGGCCTACGAGCAGTACTTC
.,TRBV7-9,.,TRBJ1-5,CASSFGGNQPQHF,TGTGCCAGCAGCTTCGGGGGGAATCAGCCCCAGCATTTT
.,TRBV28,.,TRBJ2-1,CASKFGSSYNEQFF,TGTGCCAGCAAATTTGGGAGCTCCTACAATGAGCAGTTCTTC
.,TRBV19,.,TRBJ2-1,CASSIEALTKQFF,TGTGCCAGTAGTATAGAGGCTCTTACTAAGCAGTTCTTC
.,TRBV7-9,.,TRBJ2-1,CASSLGGRSQFF,TGTGCCAGCAGCTTAGGGGGGCGGTCGCAGTTCTTC
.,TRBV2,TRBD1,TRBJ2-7,CASRDGTGGYEQYF,TGTGCCAGCAGAGATGGGACAGGGGGCTACGAGCAGTACTTC
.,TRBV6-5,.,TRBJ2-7,CASSYSSGEQYF,TGTGCCAGCAGTTACTCGAGCGGGGAGCAGTACTTC
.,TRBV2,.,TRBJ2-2,CASRREVTGELFF,TGTGCCAGCAGGCGGGAAGTAACCGGGGAGCTGTTTTTT
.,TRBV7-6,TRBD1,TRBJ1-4,CASSLTGTGATNEKLFF,TGTGCCAGCAGCTTAACCGGGACAGGGGCAACTAATGAAAAACTGTTTTTT
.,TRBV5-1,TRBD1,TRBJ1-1,CASSSWQFGQGAEAFF,TGCGCCAGCAGCTCATGGCAATTCGGGCAGGGGGCTGAAGCTTTCTTT
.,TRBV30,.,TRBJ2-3,CAWSRGGRNTDTQYF,TGTGCCTGGAGTCGAGGGGGAAGAAACACAGATACGCAGTATTTT
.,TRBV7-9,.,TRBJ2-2,CASSLDVVWAGELFF,TGTGCCAGCAGCTTAGACGTGGTTTGGGCCGGGGAGCTGTTTTTT